The T cell receptor (beta chain) described here comes from a study of blood T cell repertoires in COVID-19. Profiling relied on immunoSEQ multiplex PCR, and the TCRdb table lists in-frame clones only, not all of them. This repertoire shows about 370,000 clones, around 87% found once; its top ten account for about 1%. The study recruited people aged 18 to 89 years across about two dozen US areas. This CDR3 region has 15 residues. With V trimmed by 4 bases and J by 3 bases, 9 bases remained unmatched. CDR1 and CDR2 from the germline V gene are LNHDA and SQIVND (reference sequence). The TCR was taken from a man younger than 35 who had recovered from COVID-19. This chain uses TRBV19 with TRBJ2-7; 7 bases line up with TRBD2. Sequenced material: PBMCs or T cells enriched from blood (not recorded which). The DNA of the CDR3 is TGTGCCAGTAGTACCCAACTAGCGATTTACTACGAGCAGTACTTC. This codes for CASSTQLAIYYEQYF.